The 30 T cell receptor beta chains in this list originate from one sample, sequenced in a study of T-cell reconstitution after alpha-beta-depleted transplantation in children. Unique molecular identifiers were incorporated during preparation of the TCRbeta library. TCRdb reprocessed the PCR reads with MiXCR, giving one entry per CDR3 protein. The table records 580,000 or so distinct CDR3 sequences, more than 20% of them present only once. Here the sequenced sample was PBMCs, mostly from graft donor cells, taken 360 days after TCRalphabeta/CD19-depleted stem cell transplant. The receptors stem from a boy younger than two who had a stem cell transplant for acute myeloid leukemia, so the T cells may come from the graft donor.

The J gene is TRBJ2-3, the V gene TRBV12-3 or TRBV12-4, with D possibly being TRBD1 (7 bases). V was shortened by 8 bases and J by 2 bases, with 17 bases between the two germline ends. This CDR3 has 15 amino acids. CDR3 amino acids: CASAGGTGDTDTQYF. The CDR3 nucleotides read TGTGCCAGCGCCGGGGGAACAGGGGACACAGATACGCAGTATTTT.

This clonotype has just a few counts. The V and J genes are TRBV20-1 and TRBJ1-5, with a weak D call TRBD1 (5 bases). There are 16 residues in the CDR3. V dropped 3 bases and J dropped 4 bases, with 19 bases sitting between them. Germline V gene lookup returns CDR1 DFQATT and CDR2 SNEGSKA (reference sequence). The CDR3 DNA sequence: TGCAGTGCTAGGGAGGGCAGGACGGGGGGTAATCAGCCCCAGCATTTT. This gives the protein CSAREGRTGGNQPQHF.

This clonotype was observed a handful of times. The rearrangement joins TRBV6-6 to TRBJ2-7; D unclear. This CDR3 comprises 13 residues. Germline CDR1 reads MNHNY; CDR2 reads SVGAGI (reference sequence). Between the trimmed V and J ends, which lost 2 bases and 5 bases, there was a span of 10 bases. CDR3 DNA: TGTGCCAGCAGTTACGGTCAGACCCACGAGCAGTACGTC. It specifies CASSYGQTHEQYV.

The table lists this clonotype with a few counts. V usage is TRBV6-2 or TRBV6-3 and J usage is TRBJ2-7; D is possibly TRBD2 (5 bases). V shed 4 bases and J shed 6 bases, with 22 bases lying between them. This CDR3 has 16 residues. Germline V lookup: CDR1 MNHEY, CDR2 SVGEGT. In DNA, the CDR3 is TGTGCCAGCAGTTCCCCCCCGGGCTCGCGGGCTGGCGAGCAGTACTTC. It codes for CASSSPPGSRAGEQYF.

This clonotype appeared many times. V and J are TRBV27 and TRBJ2-3; possibly TRBD2 for D (6 bases). The V end was cut by 5 bases, the J end by 1 base, with 13 bases between. The CDR3 runs 15 residues. CDR1 and CDR2 (germline): MNHEY, SMNVEV (reference sequence). The CDR3 sequence is CASSPLTGGTDTQYF. The CDR3, as DNA: TGTGCCAGCAGTCCCCTGACGGGGGGCACAGATACGCAGTATTTT.

This clonotype was seen a few times. The chain recombines TRBV7-2 with TRBJ2-2; D gene unclear. The CDR3 consists of 13 residues. The V and J ends lost 3 bases and 3 bases respectively, with 5 bases between them. From germline, CDR1 is SGHTA and CDR2 FQGNSA. Written as DNA, the CDR3 is TGTGCCAGCAGCTTTAGGTACACCGGGGAGCTGTTTTTT. Its translation is CASSFRYTGELFF.

V gene TRBV4-1 combines with J gene TRBJ2-2; 9 bases fit TRBD1. The CDR3 is made up of 17 amino acids. Germline values: CDR1 MGHRA, CDR2 YSYEKL. V lost 2 bases to trimming and J lost 4 bases; unmatched junction nucleotides: 8. CDR3 sequence: CASSQIPGQGITGELFF. CDR3 in DNA: TGCGCCAGCAGCCAAATACCGGGACAGGGCATCACCGGGGAGCTGTTTTTT.

The genes are TRBV12-3 or TRBV12-4 and TRBJ2-1, with TRBD2 matching over 9 bases. J was trimmed by 7 bases and V by 1 base; bases with no gene match: 5. CDR3 length: 15 residues. The CDR3: CASSLGGGAGNEQFF. In nucleotides, the CDR3 is TGTGCCAGCAGTTTAGGCGGGGGGGCAGGAAATGAGCAGTTCTTC.

This clonotype was detected ten times or more. The chain uses TRBV20-1 and TRBJ2-7; D gene ambiguous. The CDR3 spans 13 residues. The V gene's germline CDR1 is DFQATT and CDR2 SNEGSKA (reference sequence). Trimming shortened V by 0 bases and J by 2 bases, and 8 bases separated the two germline ends. CDR3 coding DNA: TGCAGTGCTAGAGATCGACGACCCTACGAGCAGTACTTC. Translated: CSARDRRPYEQYF.

This clonotype was recorded a few times. CDR3 region: CASSAVAGGSYNEQFF. As DNA, the CDR3 is TGTGCCAGCAGTGCCGTAGCGGGGGGATCCTACAATGAGCAGTTCTTC. V usage is TRBV6-1 and J usage is TRBJ2-1, with 10 positions matching TRBD2. CDR1 and CDR2 from the germline V gene are MNHNS and SASEGT. The junction had 4 bases not matched to a gene; V was cut back by 4 bases and J by 1 base. The CDR3 is 16 residues long.

The table lists this clonotype with a few counts. V and J are TRBV29-1 and TRBJ2-1, with TRBD2 identical over 7 bases. The germline CDR1 and CDR2 sequences are SQVTM and ANQGSEA. The CDR3 is 12 residues long. V was clipped by 3 bases and J by 9 bases; unmatched bases: 5. CDR3 in amino acids: CSVDGGSLEQFF. The DNA for the CDR3 is TGCAGCGTTGACGGGGGGAGCCTTGAGCAGTTCTTC.

This clonotype was detected a few times. The chain uses TRBV6-6 and TRBJ1-4; D call uncertain. The CDR3 consists of 13 residues. Germline CDR1 is MNHNY and CDR2 is SVGAGI (reference sequence). V lost 2 bases and J 8 bases, leaving 9 bases between the germline ends. CDR3 nucleotide sequence: TGTGCCAGCAGTTACCGGGCGCAGGAAAAACTGTTTTTT. Amino acids: CASSYRAQEKLFF.

This clonotype was seen repeatedly, ten times or more. The chain recombines TRBV29-1 with TRBJ2-2; 9 bases map to TRBD1. The CDR3 spans 14 residues. The V segment lost 3 bases and the J segment 2 bases; nucleotides outside the gene matches: 1. Germline V gene lookup returns CDR1 SQVTM and CDR2 ANQGSEA. The CDR3 DNA follows: TGCAGCGTTGAGGACAGGGGAAACACCGGGGAGCTGTTTTTT. Its translation: CSVEDRGNTGELFF.

The sample holds a few counts of this clonotype. The V gene is TRBV5-1, the J gene TRBJ2-7; 10 bases line up with TRBD1. V gave up 3 bases and J gave up 1 base; unmatched junction bases: 7. The CDR3 has 16 residues. The germline V gene has CDR1 SGHRS and CDR2 YFSETQ. The CDR3 here is CASSWDRDRGSYEQYF. In DNA, the CDR3 is TGCGCCAGCAGCTGGGACCGGGACAGGGGTTCCTACGAGCAGTACTTC.

This clonotype has a handful of counts. V gene TRBV6-5 combines with J gene TRBJ1-1; D ambiguous. Trimming removed 2 bases from V and 1 base from J, with 11 bases in between. The CDR3 is 15 amino acids. CDR1 MNHEY and CDR2 SVGAGI come from the germline V gene. The CDR3 DNA follows: TGTGCCAGCAGTTACGAGAGTGAACCGAACACTGAAGCTTTCTTT. Amino acid sequence: CASSYESEPNTEAFF.

This chain links TRBV6-1 with TRBJ2-7; 9 bases match TRBD1. The CDR3 is 15 residues long. The germline CDR1 and CDR2 sequences are MNHNS and SASEGT. V was clipped by 3 bases and J by 2 bases; unmatched bases: 5. The CDR3 spells CASSDPQGAAYEQYF. The CDR3 DNA reads TGTGCCAGCAGTGACCCACAGGGGGCGGCCTACGAGCAGTACTTC.

The chain has TRBV6-5 and TRBJ1-1, with a tentative D call TRBD1 (5 bases). Germline V gene lookup returns CDR1 MNHEY and CDR2 SVGAGI. Trimming removed 0 bases from V and 2 bases from J, with 13 bases in between. The CDR3 has 16 amino acids. In DNA form, the CDR3 reads TGTGCCAGCAGTTACTCGACTGCAGGGAGAAACACTGAAGCTTTCTTT. This sequence encodes CASSYSTAGRNTEAFF.

Only a few counts were recorded for this clonotype. The chain carries TRBV12-5 and TRBJ2-1; TRBD2 matches at 9 bases. The germline V gene has CDR1 LGHNT and CDR2 FRNRAP. CDR3 length: 15 amino acids. V dropped 1 base and J dropped 4; count of bases not matched to a gene: 2. This CDR3 reads CASGLERGVYNEQFF. CDR3 coding DNA: TGTGCTAGTGGTTTGGAGCGGGGGGTATACAATGAGCAGTTCTTC.

This clonotype was counted between two and nine times. This chain joins TRBV6-1 and TRBJ1-6; the D gene is possibly TRBD1 (5 bases). The length of the CDR3 is 14 residues. Looked up from germline, CDR1 is MNHNS and CDR2 is SASEGT. CDR3 sequence (DNA): TGTGGATCTGGGGCGGCAAGAAAAAATTCACCCCTCCACTTT. It codes for CGSGAARKNSPLHF.

This clonotype was seen a handful of times. The chain employs TRBV6-5 and TRBJ2-7, with TRBD1 matching over 8 bases. Trimming took 4 bases from V and 3 from J; bases not matched to a gene: 5. From germline, CDR1 is MNHEY and CDR2 SVGAGI. The CDR3 runs 14 residues. CDR3 in DNA: TGTGCCAGCAGTTGGGGACAGGAAGACTACGAGCAGTACTTC. Translating it yields CASSWGQEDYEQYF.

The gene calls are TRBV7-9 and TRBJ2-7, with 8 bases matching TRBD1. The J segment lost 5 bases and the V segment lost 6 bases, leaving 6 bases of the junction unmatched. Per germline, CDR1 SEHNR and CDR2 FQNEAQ (reference sequence). The CDR3 extends over 13 amino acids. CDR3 coding DNA: TGTGCCAGCAGAAGCGGACAGGGAGACGAGCAGTACGTC. Translating gives CASRSGQGDEQYV.

This clonotype was recorded many times. This chain links TRBV6-1 with TRBJ1-1, with D possibly matching TRBD1 (6 bases). CDR1 is MNHNS and CDR2 is SASEGT in the germline V gene. The CDR3 covers 15 residues. V was clipped by 7 bases and J by 1 base, with 16 bases between them. For the CDR3, the DNA is TGTGCCAGCACTGAGTTCGCGGGGGCGAACACTGAAGCTTTCTTT. Protein product: CASTEFAGANTEAFF.

This clonotype has at least ten counts. This chain connects TRBV24-1 to TRBJ2-3; 10 bases fit TRBD2. The CDR3 extends over 15 amino acids. Trimming cost V 6 bases and J 2 bases; bases outside gene matches: 4. Germline V gene sequence: CDR1 KGHDR, CDR2 SFDVKD. The CDR3 coding sequence is TGTGCCACCAGTAGAGCGGGGGGGAACACAGATACGCAGTATTTT. Translating it yields CATSRAGGNTDTQYF.

The chain carries TRBV20-1 and TRBJ1-6; D unclear. This CDR3 is 17 amino acids long. Germline CDR1 DFQATT, CDR2 SNEGSKA (reference sequence). Trimming took 1 base from V and 0 from J, leaving 13 bases between them. The CDR3 sequence: CSARVSPPISYNSPLHF. CDR3 in DNA: TGCAGTGCTAGAGTGAGCCCCCCAATCTCCTATAATTCACCCCTCCACTTT.

There are a few counts of this clonotype. The chain uses TRBV15 and TRBJ1-6, with D possibly being TRBD1 (5 bases). Germline CDR1 and CDR2: LNHNV and YYDKDF (reference sequence). The CDR3 has 16 amino acids. V was pared by 0 bases and J by 7 bases, with 13 bases between. CDR3 loop: CATSRDPPGGNSPLHF. The CDR3 DNA follows: TGTGCCACCAGCAGAGATCCTCCTGGGGGGAATTCACCCCTCCACTTT.

There are many counts of this clonotype. The CDR3 reads CSARRGGITDTQYF. CDR3 bases: TGCAGTGCTAGAAGAGGGGGGATCACAGATACGCAGTATTTT. The chain employs TRBV20-1 and TRBJ2-3; D may be TRBD1 or TRBD2 (6 bases each). Trimming stripped 2 bases from V and 2 bases from J, with 11 bases between. The CDR3 sequence is 14 residues long. In germline, CDR1 is DFQATT, CDR2 SNEGSKA (reference sequence).

This clonotype was seen at least ten times. This rearrangement joins TRBV24-1 to TRBJ2-1; 8 bases match TRBD1. Losses at the gene ends were 9 bases for V and 8 bases for J; bases not matched to a gene: 8. Germline V gene lookup returns CDR1 KGHDR and CDR2 SFDVKD. This CDR3 comprises 13 residues. This CDR3 is CATGRQGKYEQFF. The CDR3 nucleotides read TGTGCCACCGGCAGACAGGGGAAGTATGAGCAGTTCTTC.

A few counts support this clonotype. The chain has TRBV28 and TRBJ1-4; D is unresolved. This CDR3 has 17 residues. The V gene lost 5 bases and the J gene lost 2 bases, with 18 bases spanning the gap. Germline loops: CDR1 MDHEN, CDR2 SYDVKM. The CDR3 sequence: CASSPGGRVRTNEKLFF. The CDR3 DNA reads TGTGCCAGCAGTCCCGGAGGTCGGGTTCGGACTAATGAAAAACTGTTTTTT.

The chain employs TRBV7-6 and TRBJ2-1, with D perhaps TRBD2 (5 bases). The CDR3 sequence is 16 residues long. CDR1 is SGHVS, CDR2 FNYEAQ, per germline. The V gene lost 5 bases and the J gene lost 2 bases, with 16 bases spanning the gap. CDR3 DNA sequence: TGTGCCAGCAGCCCATCCGGGGTCGGGACCTACAATGAGCAGTTCTTC. The encoded protein is CASSPSGVGTYNEQFF.

Here the CDR3 DNA reads TGCAGCGTTCCCCCGGGGGGGGCGGTGAATGGCTACACCTTC. Encoded protein: CSVPPGGAVNGYTF. The V gene is TRBV29-1, the J gene TRBJ1-2; D may be TRBD1 (6 bases). V gave up 5 bases and J gave up 6 bases, with 19 bases separating them. The CDR3 spans 14 residues. Germline CDR1 reads SQVTM; CDR2 reads ANQGSEA. Full variable domain (remainder filled in from reference TRBV29-1 and TRBJ1-2): SAVISQKPSRDICQRGTSLTIQCQVDSQVTMMFWYRQQPGQSLTLIATANQGSEATYESGFVIDKFPISRPNLTFSTLTVSNMSPEDSSIYLCSVPPGGAVNGYTFGSGTRLTVV.